This TCR beta chain derives from a study of Graves' ophthalmopathy and Graves' hyperthyroidism. Study background: Before any treatment was given, at initial diagnosis, peripheral blood was collected. Study-wide results and limits: With a specificity of around 77% and a sensitivity of approximately 68%, the model predicted ophthalmopathy progression. Blood also harbored most expanded thyroid clonotypes above 0.001 frequency. Ophthalmopathy and stable hyperthyroidism were discriminated by a 13-signature model, with about 90% sensitivity and around 81% specificity.

For repertoire sequencing, the TCR beta CDR3 regions were amplified from RNA transcripts. A first-round RT-PCR used HTBI primers, followed by a second-round multiplex PCR. TCRdb recomputed calls from the multiplex PCR reads with MiXCR, one row per CDR3 protein. The repertoire has about 620,000 distinct CDR3 sequences, 20% to 25% of them found once; the top ten carry approximately 7%. This clonotype has at least ten counts. Its antigen is not identified. The V end lost 0 bases, the J end lost 7 bases, and 10 bases lay between the germline ends. Looked up from germline, CDR1 is DFQATT and CDR2 is SNEGSKA (reference sequence). This CDR3 is 14 amino acids long.

Source material: peripheral blood. The genes are TRBV20-1 and TRBJ1-6, with unresolved D. The sequence was obtained from a woman younger than 35 with stable Graves' hyperthyroidism. Some clones in this sample may be carry-over from other donors' samples. CDR3 coding DNA: TGCAGTGCTAGAGAAGAGGGAAGCAATTCACCCCTCCACTTT. Amino acids: CSAREEGSNSPLHF.